A single sample is the source of the 29 T cell receptor beta chains below, sequenced in a study of blood T cell repertoires in COVID-19. Using immunoSEQ multiplex PCR, the repertoire was profiled, and TCRdb retains in-frame clones only, with some absent. This sample has some 370,000 clones, with around 89% found just once. The sequencing input was peripheral blood. The receptors stem from a man between 40 and 49 years old with acute or convalescent COVID-19.

V gene TRBV6-6 combines with J gene TRBJ1-1; TRBD1 might be the D (5 bases). CDR3 length: 14 residues. Germline values: CDR1 MNHNY, CDR2 SVGAGI (reference sequence). Trimming took off 5 bases at V and 4 bases at J, with 14 bases between the two ends. This chain's CDR3 is CASSPPLRVTEAFF. In DNA form, the CDR3 reads TGTGCCAGCAGTCCTCCCCTCAGGGTCACTGAAGCTTTCTTT.

The chain carries TRBV24-1 and TRBJ1-1; TRBD1 is a possible D gene (5 bases). The CDR3 totals 13 residues. V lost 2 bases to trimming and J lost 3 bases, with 6 bases between them. Germline loops: CDR1 KGHDR, CDR2 SFDVKD. CDR3 sequence: CATSDWGDTEAFF. CDR3 coding DNA: TGTGCCACCAGTGATTGGGGGGACACTGAAGCTTTCTTT.

CDR3 residues: CASSEWWRGRALNEQFF. CDR3 DNA sequence: TGTGCCAGCAGTGAATGGTGGCGCGGGAGGGCCTTAAATGAGCAGTTCTTC. The chain joins TRBV25-1 to TRBJ2-1; TRBD2 aligns across 9 bases. Germline loops: CDR1 MGHDK, CDR2 SYGVNS. V lost 1 base, J lost 7 bases, and 11 bases stayed unmatched. This CDR3 is built from 17 residues.

V gene TRBV7-9 combines with J gene TRBJ2-5; a weak D match, TRBD1 (5 bases). Germline assignment: CDR1 SEHNR and CDR2 FQNEAQ (reference sequence). The CDR3 sequence is 15 residues long. V shed 3 bases and J shed 2 bases, with 13 bases lying between them. The DNA of the CDR3 is TGTGCCAGCAGCTTGTTCGAAGGGGCACAAGAGACCCAGTACTTC. Translating gives CASSLFEGAQETQYF.

This clone appeared a few times. This chain uses TRBV25-1 with TRBJ2-7, with unresolved D. Germline CDR1 and CDR2: MGHDK and SYGVNS. The CDR3 has 14 residues. V was pared by 5 bases and J by 0 bases, with 11 bases between. The CDR3, as DNA: TGTGCCAGCAGTTTCGCGGAGTCCTCCTACGAGCAGTACTTC. This translates into CASSFAESSYEQYF.

In this sample, this clone turned up once. J is TRBJ2-1 and V is TRBV27; 9 bases align to TRBD2. The germline gives CDR1 MNHEY, CDR2 SMNVEV (reference sequence). The V segment lost 2 bases and the J segment 6 bases; nucleotides outside the gene matches: 8. This CDR3 has 16 residues. CDR3 amino acids: CASSLIAGVSGNEQFF. The CDR3 nucleotides are TGTGCCAGCAGTTTAATAGCGGGAGTGTCCGGCAATGAGCAGTTCTTC.

The chain's CDR3 is CASKRIGSSYNSPLHF. The DNA for the CDR3 is TGTGCCAGCAAGAGGATAGGGAGCTCCTATAATTCACCCCTCCACTTT. This sequence joins TRBV2 and TRBJ1-6; D not resolved. Germline loops: CDR1 SNHLY, CDR2 FYNNEI. The CDR3 is made up of 16 amino acids. Trimming removed 7 bases from V and 0 bases from J, with 13 bases in between.

This rearrangement joins TRBV13 to TRBJ1-2; no firm D call. Germline V CDR1 and CDR2: PRHDT, FYEKMQ (reference sequence). Trimming pared 0 bases from V and 7 bases from J, leaving 6 bases between. The CDR3 runs 12 residues. The CDR3 nucleotides read TGTGCCAGCAGCTTAGGAGGAGCTGGCTACACCTTC. Its protein is CASSLGGAGYTF.

This chain connects TRBV6-5 to TRBJ2-3, with 8 bases matching TRBD1. The CDR3 runs 13 residues. Germline V lookup: CDR1 MNHEY, CDR2 SVGAGI. Trimming cost V 6 bases and J 1 base; bases outside gene matches: 0. CDR3 in amino acids: CASRGQGTDTQYF. The DNA of the CDR3 is TGTGCCAGCAGGGGACAGGGCACAGATACGCAGTATTTT.

The CDR3: CASSLRGQGDSGANVLTF. CDR3 nucleotide sequence: TGTGCCAGCAGCTTAAGGGGACAGGGCGACTCTGGGGCCAACGTCCTGACTTTC. The gene calls are TRBV11-2 and TRBJ2-6; 9 nucleotides align to TRBD1. Germline V gene data show CDR1 as SGHAT and CDR2 as FQNNGV. V dropped 2 bases and J dropped 0; count of bases not matched to a gene: 5. The CDR3 has 18 residues.

This chain uses TRBV11-2 with TRBJ1-3, with a weak D call TRBD1 (6 bases). Germline CDR1 and CDR2: SGHAT and FQNNGV. The germline V and J ends were trimmed by 1 base and 4 bases, with 11 bases remaining between them. The CDR3 contains 15 residues. In nucleotides, the CDR3 is TGTGCCAGCAGCTTAGGCGGGGGCCCCGGAAACACCATATATTTT. It specifies CASSLGGGPGNTIYF.

The J gene is TRBJ1-2, the V gene TRBV27, with TRBD1 as a possible D gene (6 bases). Between the trimmed V and J ends, which lost 3 bases and 6 bases, there was a span of 17 bases. Germline V gives CDR1 MNHEY, CDR2 SMNVEV (reference sequence). CDR3 length: 15 amino acids. The DNA for the CDR3 is TGTGCCAGCAGTTTGACCAAGGGGGGGGGCAATGGCTACACCTTC. Protein product: CASSLTKGGGNGYTF.

V is TRBV7-2 and J is TRBJ1-5; no clear D. V lost 4 bases, J lost 4 bases, and 8 bases lay in between. This CDR3 is 13 amino acids long. Germline-derived CDR1 and CDR2 are SGHTA and FQGNSA. The CDR3 DNA reads as TGTGCCAGCAGCTGGACGGGAAATCAGCCCCAGCATTTT. This gives the protein CASSWTGNQPQHF.

This chain links TRBV28 with TRBJ2-1, with D possibly TRBD1 on 6 matching bases. The CDR3 consists of 17 residues. Trimming shortened V by 5 bases and J by 1 base, and 18 bases separated the two germline ends. The V gene's germline CDR1 is MDHEN and CDR2 SYDVKM. The chain's CDR3 is CASSPQKGEKSYNEQFF. The CDR3 DNA reads as TGTGCCAGCAGTCCCCAGAAGGGGGAGAAATCCTACAATGAGCAGTTCTTC.

The rearrangement uses TRBV18 and TRBJ1-2; D possibly corresponds to TRBD1 (5 bases). Germline CDR1 is KGHSH and CDR2 is LQKENI. CDR3 size: 16 residues. V was trimmed by 0 bases and J by 2 bases, leaving 13 bases between them. The CDR3 DNA reads as TGTGCCAGCTCACCACCGGTAATCCCAGGGAACTATGGCTACACCTTC. Residues: CASSPPVIPGNYGYTF.

This chain joins TRBV7-9 and TRBJ1-1; 8 positions agree with TRBD1. The length of the CDR3 is 14 residues. Germline loops: CDR1 SEHNR, CDR2 FQNEAQ (reference sequence). V lost 3 bases to trimming and J lost 5 bases; unmatched junction nucleotides: 5. Written as DNA, the CDR3 is TGTGCCAGCAGCTTCACGAACAGGGGGACTGAAGCTTTCTTT. It encodes CASSFTNRGTEAFF. Full variable domain (missing parts from reference TRBV7-9 and TRBJ1-1): DTGVSQNPRHKITKRGQNVTFRCDPISEHNRLYWYRQTLGQGPEFLTYFQNEAQLEKSRLLSDRFSAERPKGSFSTLEIQRTEQGDSAMYLCASSFTNRGTEAFFGQGTRLTVV.

The chain employs TRBV5-1 and TRBJ1-4, with D possibly TRBD1 on 6 matching bases. Trimming shortened V by 4 bases and J by 8 bases, and 18 bases separated the two germline ends. The germline CDR1 and CDR2 sequences are SGHRS and YFSETQ. The CDR3 has 15 residues. The CDR3 DNA reads as TGCGCCAGCAGCCAATCTCAGGGGTATTTGGAAAAACTGTTTTTT. Protein product: CASSQSQGYLEKLFF.

The J gene is TRBJ2-2, the V gene TRBV5-4; D possibly corresponds to TRBD1 (6 bases). V was clipped by 4 bases and J by 3 bases, with 19 bases between them. CDR3 length: 17 amino acids. Germline assignment: CDR1 SGHNT and CDR2 YYREEE (reference sequence). CDR3 sequence: CASSPRAGTTHTGELFF. The CDR3 DNA reads as TGTGCCAGCAGCCCACGTGCCGGGACAACCCACACCGGGGAGCTGTTTTTT. The variable domain in full, with the rest retrieved from reference TRBV5-4 and TRBJ2-2, is ETGVTQSPTHLIKTRGQQVTLRCSSQSGHNTVSWYQQALGQGPQFIFQYYREEENGRGNFPPRFSGLQFPNYSSELNVNALELDDSALYLCASSPRAGTTHTGELFFGEGSRLTVL.

The V call is TRBV30, the J call TRBJ1-2; perhaps TRBD1 as D (5 bases). The V gene lost 7 bases and the J gene lost 0 bases, with 12 bases spanning the gap. The length of the CDR3 is 13 residues. Germline V lookup: CDR1 GTSNPN, CDR2 SVGIG (reference sequence). The CDR3 spells CASTGGANYGYTF. The CDR3 DNA is TGTGCCTCTACCGGGGGAGCTAACTATGGCTACACCTTC. Full variable domain (outside the CDR3, taken from reference TRBV30 and TRBJ1-2): SQTIHQWPATLVQPVGSPLSLECTVEGTSNPNLYWYRQAAGRGLQLLFYSVGIGQISSEVPQNLSASRPQDRQFILSSKKLLLSDSGFYLCASTGGANYGYTFGSGTRLTVV.

This clone occurred a few times. The gene calls are TRBV20-1 and TRBJ2-1, with TRBD2 matching 8 bases. Germline CDR1 DFQATT, CDR2 SNEGSKA (reference sequence). V was clipped by 3 bases and J by 4 bases; unmatched bases: 17. The CDR3 contains 18 residues. The CDR3 sequence is CSASSGAGAMGGYNEQFF. CDR3 nucleotides: TGCAGTGCTAGTTCAGGAGCGGGAGCTATGGGAGGGTACAATGAGCAGTTCTTC.

CDR3 DNA sequence: TGTGCCAGCAGTTACTCCAGAGGCAGGGGGTCCTATGGCTACACCTTC. It encodes CASSYSRGRGSYGYTF. The chain is built from TRBV6-5 and TRBJ1-2; TRBD1 matches 7 bases. After removal of 0 bases from V and 4 bases from J, the junction contained 8 bases not matched to a gene. The CDR3 is 16 amino acids. The germline V gene has CDR1 MNHEY and CDR2 SVGAGI.

The chain couples TRBV13 to TRBJ1-4, with no clear D. The germline gives CDR1 PRHDT, CDR2 FYEKMQ (reference sequence). The CDR3 is 15 residues long. Between the trimmed V and J ends, which lost 0 bases and 7 bases, there was a span of 12 bases. In nucleotides, the CDR3 is TGTGCCAGCAGCTTAGGCGATCTCGGTAGTGAAAAACTGTTTTTT. Its translation is CASSLGDLGSEKLFF.

The chain recombines TRBV11-3 with TRBJ2-2; 8 nucleotides match TRBD1. Germline CDR1 reads SGHNT; CDR2 reads YENEEA. The V segment lost 5 bases and the J segment 6 bases; nucleotides outside the gene matches: 5. This CDR3 is built from 14 residues. The chain's CDR3 is CASSPRTGSGELFF. CDR3 nucleotide sequence: TGTGCCAGCAGCCCTAGGACAGGGTCCGGGGAGCTGTTTTTT.

This rearrangement joins TRBV7-6 to TRBJ2-3, with a possible D match to TRBD2 (7 bases). V was clipped by 6 bases and J by 5 bases, with 18 bases between them. The CDR3 totals 15 residues. Looked up from germline, CDR1 is SGHVS and CDR2 is FNYEAQ. CDR3 nucleotide sequence: TGTGCCAGCAGTTCAGAGGGGGGGCGCTTAGATACGCAGTATTTT. Translated: CASSSEGGRLDTQYF. Drawing the rest from reference TRBV7-6 and TRBJ2-3, the complete variable domain is GAGVSQSPRYKVTKRGQDVALRCDPISGHVSLYWYRQALGQGPEFLTYFNYEAQQDKSGLPNDRFSAERPEGSISTLTIQRTEQRDSAMYRCASSSEGGRLDTQYFGPGTRLTVL.

The gene calls are TRBV5-6 and TRBJ1-4; D call uncertain. The V end lost 4 bases, the J end lost 8 bases, and 18 bases lay between the germline ends. This CDR3 region has 15 residues. Germline V gene sequence: CDR1 SGHDT, CDR2 YYEEEE. CDR3 DNA sequence: TGTGCCAGCAGCAGGGAGGGCAGGCTTGAGGAAAAACTGTTTTTT. This gives the protein CASSREGRLEEKLFF.

The chain links TRBV6-2 or TRBV6-3 to TRBJ2-1; 8 bases align to TRBD1. Germline V CDR1 and CDR2: MNHEY, SVGEGT. CDR3 length: 12 amino acids. Trimming removed 5 bases from V and 6 bases from J; junction bases left unmatched: 0. The CDR3 spells CASSGQGNEQFF. CDR3 DNA: TGTGCCAGCAGTGGACAGGGCAATGAGCAGTTCTTC.

This clone has just one count. This rearrangement joins TRBV30 to TRBJ1-5; D ambiguous. V lost 2 bases and J lost 0, with 8 bases in between. CDR1 and CDR2 (germline): GTSNPN, SVGIG (reference sequence). There are 14 residues in the CDR3. The CDR3 DNA reads as TGTGCCTGGAGTACGATGGCTAGCAATCAGCCCCAGCATTTT. Amino acid sequence: CAWSTMASNQPQHF.

The genes are TRBV19 and TRBJ1-2, with TRBD1 identical over 7 bases. The CDR3 contains 15 residues. The germline CDR1 and CDR2 sequences are LNHDA and SQIVND (reference sequence). V trimming: 6 bases; J trimming: 4 bases; junction bases outside the gene matches: 11. The DNA for the CDR3 is TGTGCCAGTAGGTCGGGACAGCCGGGCCCCTATGGCTACACCTTC. Translating it yields CASRSGQPGPYGYTF.

The V and J genes are TRBV5-1 and TRBJ1-1; 7 bases map to TRBD1. The germline V gene encodes CDR1 SGHRS and CDR2 YFSETQ. V dropped 0 bases and J dropped 0; count of bases not matched to a gene: 2. This CDR3 is 15 amino acids long. CDR3 nucleotides: TGCGCCAGCAGCTTGGGGGGACAGCTGAACACTGAAGCTTTCTTT. Its translation: CASSLGGQLNTEAFF.